This T cell receptor beta chain was sequenced during a study of CD8 T cells in Susac syndrome. Sequencing targeted TCR beta in blood CD8+ and CD4+ T cells. Negative isolation yielded CD8+ and CD4+ T cells; FACS enriched TEMRA cells. RNA totalling about 0.45 to 1 ug underwent reverse transcription with random hexamers. It was immunoSEQ multiplex PCR that amplified TCR beta CDR3 across 54 Vbeta and 13 Jbeta. TCRdb redid the calling of the immunoSEQ multiplex PCR reads with MiXCR, one entry per CDR3 protein. The table lists around 120,000 distinct CDR3 sequences, 85% to 95% of them singletons. The germline CDR1 and CDR2 sequences are KGHSH and LQKENI. Trimming removed 6 bases from V and 7 bases from J, with 16 bases in between. CDR3 length: 13 amino acids.

The chain links TRBV18 to TRBJ2-7, with a tentative D call TRBD2 (5 bases). The specimen was CD4+ T cells from PBMCs. This clonotype originated in a human donor with multiple sclerosis. The CDR3, as DNA: TGTGCCAGCTCCGGGGTCGCCGCAGGAGAGCAGTACTTC. It encodes CASSGVAAGEQYF.